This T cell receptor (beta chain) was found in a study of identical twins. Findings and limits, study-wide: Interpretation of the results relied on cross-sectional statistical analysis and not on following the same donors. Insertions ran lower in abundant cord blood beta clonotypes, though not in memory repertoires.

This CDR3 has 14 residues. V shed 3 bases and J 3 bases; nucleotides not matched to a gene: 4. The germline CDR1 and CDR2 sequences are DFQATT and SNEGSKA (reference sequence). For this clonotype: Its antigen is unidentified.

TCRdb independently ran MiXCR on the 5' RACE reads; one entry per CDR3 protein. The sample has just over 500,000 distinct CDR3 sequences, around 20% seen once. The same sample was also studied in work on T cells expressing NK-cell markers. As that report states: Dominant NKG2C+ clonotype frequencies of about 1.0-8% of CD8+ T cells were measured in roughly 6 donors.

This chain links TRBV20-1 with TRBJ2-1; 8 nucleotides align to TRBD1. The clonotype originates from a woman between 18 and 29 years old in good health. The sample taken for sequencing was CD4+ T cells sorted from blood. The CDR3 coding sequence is TGCAGTGCTAGGACAGGGGAAAACTACAATGAGCAGTTCTTC. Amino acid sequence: CSARTGENYNEQFF.